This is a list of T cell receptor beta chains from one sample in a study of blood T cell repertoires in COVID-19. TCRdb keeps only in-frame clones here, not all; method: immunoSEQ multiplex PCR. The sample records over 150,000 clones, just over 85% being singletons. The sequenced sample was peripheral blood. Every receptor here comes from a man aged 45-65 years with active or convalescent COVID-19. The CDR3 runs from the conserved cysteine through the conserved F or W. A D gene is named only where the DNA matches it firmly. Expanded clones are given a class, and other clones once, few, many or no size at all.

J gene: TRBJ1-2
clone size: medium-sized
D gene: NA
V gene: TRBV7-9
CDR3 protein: CASSFVINYGYTF
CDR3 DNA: TGTGCCAGCAGCTTCGTTATTAACTATGGCTACACCTTC

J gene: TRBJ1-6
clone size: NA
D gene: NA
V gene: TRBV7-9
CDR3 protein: CASSSPYAPLHF
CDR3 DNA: TGTGCCAGCAGCTCACCCTATGCACCCCTCCACTTT

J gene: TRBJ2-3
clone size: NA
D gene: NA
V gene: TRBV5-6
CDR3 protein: CASSFLTTRADTQYF
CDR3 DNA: TGTGCCAGCAGCTTCCTGACTACGCGGGCAGATACGCAGTATTTT

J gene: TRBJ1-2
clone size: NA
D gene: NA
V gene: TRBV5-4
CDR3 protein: CASSSPTGANYGYTF
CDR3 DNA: TGTGCCAGCAGCTCCCCGACAGGAGCTAACTATGGCTACACCTTC

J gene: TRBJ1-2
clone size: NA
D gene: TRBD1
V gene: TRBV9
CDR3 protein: CASSVASTGTNYGYTF
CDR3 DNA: TGTGCCAGCAGCGTAGCTTCGACAGGGACTAACTATGGCTACACCTTC

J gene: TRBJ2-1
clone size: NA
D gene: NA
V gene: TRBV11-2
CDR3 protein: CASSLKATVSYNEQFF
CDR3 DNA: TGTGCCAGCAGCTTAAAGGCGACAGTTTCCTACAATGAGCAGTTCTTC

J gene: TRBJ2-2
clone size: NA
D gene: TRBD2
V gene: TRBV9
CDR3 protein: CASSVGGGYTGELFF
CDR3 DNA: TGTGCCAGCAGCGTGGGGGGAGGGTACACCGGGGAGCTGTTTTTT

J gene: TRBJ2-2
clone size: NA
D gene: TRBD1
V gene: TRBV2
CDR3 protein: CAGQESRTGELFF
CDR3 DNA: TGTGCCGGACAGGAAAGTAGGACCGGGGAGCTGTTTTTT

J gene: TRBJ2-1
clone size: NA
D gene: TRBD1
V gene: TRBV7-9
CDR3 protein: CASSRQGQASLNEQFF
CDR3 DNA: TGTGCCAGCAGCCGACAGGGACAGGCTAGCCTCAATGAGCAGTTCTTC

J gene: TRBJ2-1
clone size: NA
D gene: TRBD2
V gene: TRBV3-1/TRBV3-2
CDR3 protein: CASSSTASGMNDEQFF
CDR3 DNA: TGTGCCAGCAGCTCAACGGCTAGCGGGATGAACGATGAGCAGTTCTTC

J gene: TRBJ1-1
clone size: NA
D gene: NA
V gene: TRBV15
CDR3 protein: CATSEGGNTEAFF
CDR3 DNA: TGTGCCACCAGCGAGGGAGGAAACACTGAAGCTTTCTTT

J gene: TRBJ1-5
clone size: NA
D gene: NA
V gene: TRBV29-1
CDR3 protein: CSVGTNLNQPQHF
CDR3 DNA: TGCAGCGTTGGAACGAACCTAAATCAGCCCCAGCATTTT

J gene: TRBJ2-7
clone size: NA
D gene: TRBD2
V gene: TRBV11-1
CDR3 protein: CASSPHRGGYEQYF
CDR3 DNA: TGTGCCAGCAGCCCTCACCGGGGGGGCTACGAGCAGTACTTC

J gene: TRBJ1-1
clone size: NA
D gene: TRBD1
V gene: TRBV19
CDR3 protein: CASGDTGQGHYNTEAFF
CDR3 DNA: TGTGCCAGTGGGGATACGGGACAGGGGCACTACAACACTGAAGCTTTCTTT

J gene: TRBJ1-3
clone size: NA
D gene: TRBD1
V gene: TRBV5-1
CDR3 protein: CASSLGQGASSGNTIYF
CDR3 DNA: TGCGCCAGCAGCTTGGGACAGGGGGCAAGCTCTGGAAACACCATATATTTT

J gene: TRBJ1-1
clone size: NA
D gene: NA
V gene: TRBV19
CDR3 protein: CASKRGEAFF
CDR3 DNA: TGTGCCAGTAAACGCGGAGAAGCTTTCTTT

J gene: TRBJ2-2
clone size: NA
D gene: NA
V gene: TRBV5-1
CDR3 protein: CASSPNMNTGELFF
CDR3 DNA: TGCGCCAGCAGCCCGAACATGAACACCGGGGAGCTGTTTTTT

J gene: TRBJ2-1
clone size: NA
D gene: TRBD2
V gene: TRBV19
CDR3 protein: CASSPLAGEYNEQFF
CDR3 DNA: TGTGCCAGTAGTCCACTAGCGGGGGAATACAATGAGCAGTTCTTC

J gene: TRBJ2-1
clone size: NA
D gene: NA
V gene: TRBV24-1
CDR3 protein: CATSDRTLLDEQFF
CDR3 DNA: TGTGCCACCAGTGACCGGACATTATTGGATGAGCAGTTCTTC

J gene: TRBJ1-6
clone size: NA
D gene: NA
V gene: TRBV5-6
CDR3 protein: CASSPSRGGVNSPLHF
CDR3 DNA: TGTGCCAGCAGCCCCTCGAGAGGCGGGGTTAATTCACCCCTCCACTTT

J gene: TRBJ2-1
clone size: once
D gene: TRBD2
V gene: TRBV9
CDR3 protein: CASSVASSGVYNEQFF
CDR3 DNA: TGTGCCAGCAGCGTAGCGTCTAGCGGAGTCTACAATGAGCAGTTCTTC

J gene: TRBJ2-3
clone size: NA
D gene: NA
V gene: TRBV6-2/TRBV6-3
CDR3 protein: CASSQPHGTSTDTQYF
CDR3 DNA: TGTGCCAGCAGTCAACCCCATGGGACTAGCACAGATACGCAGTATTTT